This TCR beta chain was recorded in a study of blood T cell repertoires in COVID-19. This CDR3 is built from 12 residues. The V gene lost 6 bases and the J gene lost 1 base, with 7 bases spanning the gap. CDR1 is SGHDT, CDR2 YYEEEE, per germline. The sample holds a few counts of this clone. Assay used: immunoSEQ multiplex PCR; TCRdb lists only in-frame clones, some missing. The sample lists 150,000 or so clones, more than 75% seen once, with around 7% in the top ten. J is TRBJ1-1 and V is TRBV5-6; D gene unclear. The source is a woman aged 50 to 60 who had recovered from COVID-19. Sequenced input: PBMCs or T cells enriched from blood (not recorded which). CDR3 residues: CASNLRNTEAFF. DNA for the CDR3: TGTGCCAGCAACCTGAGGAACACTGAAGCTTTCTTT.